This TCR beta chain originates from a study of cytomegalovirus exposure and HLA in healthy donors. Study-level background: Earlier work reported around 110 million unique TCR beta sequences from roughly 180 million T cells. Findings of the study overall: For presence/absence analyses, sequencing depth was assumed to be roughly uniform across donors.

As concerns this clone: Its antigen is not identified.

Germline trimming cut 2 bases from V and 1 base from J; bases unmatched to any gene: 0. This CDR3 region has 15 residues. Germline V gene lookup returns CDR1 MRHNA and CDR2 SNTAGT. The PCR used 60 Vbeta and 13 Jbeta primers. Method: immunoSEQ multiplex PCR; TCRdb's copy keeps in-frame clones and lacks some. This sample's table has some 55,000 clones. What was sequenced was PBMCs. The chain employs TRBV6-4 and TRBJ2-2, with 8 bases lining up with TRBD2. The source is a man younger than 35 in good health and CMV-seropositive. CDR3 DNA: TGTGCCAGCAGTGACACTAGCGGGAACACCGGGGAGCTGTTTTTT. Amino acids: CASSDTSGNTGELFF.